Sequencing of this T cell receptor beta chain was carried out in a study of blood T cell repertoires in COVID-19. Study at large: Italy, Spain and the United States were the sources of the convalescent and acute COVID-19 samples. T cells, B-cell-depleted T cells, or PBMCs supplied cDNA or gDNA.

Per the study methods: Amplified reference gene primers provided the basis for estimating nucleated cell counts. The repertoire was sequenced with immunoSEQ multiplex PCR; TCRdb's copy has only in-frame clones and lacks some. V and J calls and clone size follow that table, whereas D and trimming were derived from the DNA. The sample shows about 230,000 clones, over 75% of them seen only once. The CDR3 loop spans 13 amino acids. Germline V lookup: CDR1 LGHDT, CDR2 YNNKEL (reference sequence). Deletions cut 4 bases from V and 8 bases from J, with 14 bases between. The source of this sequence is an elderly woman with acute or convalescent COVID-19. What was sequenced was peripheral blood. The V and J genes are TRBV3-1 (or the pseudogene TRBV3-2) and TRBJ1-1, with a weak D call TRBD1 (6 bases). In DNA, the CDR3 is TGTGCCAGCAGCCTTACAGGGTCATACGAAGCTTTCTTT. It codes for CASSLTGSYEAFF.